These 17 T cell receptor beta chains came from one sample sequenced in a study of B cell selection in AIRE deficiency (dated by TCRdb to about 2019). CD4+CD127+ cells were sorted as the conventional CD4 T cell population. Library method: the immunoSEQ multiplex PCR assay. Held by TCRdb, this immuneACCESS table contains in-frame sequences only and omits some clones. Under half of the omission traces to an unresolved V gene where checked; the cause of the rest is unknown. This sample has roughly 23,000 clones in its table, and 97% of those were observed once. Of the sample, 0.17% is held by the ten largest clones. The sample was conventional CD4+ T cells sorted from PBMCs. These receptors all stem from a human donor with AIRE deficiency.

For the CDR3, the DNA is TGCAGCGTTGGGAGAGATGAGCAGTTCTTC. This codes for CSVGRDEQFF. This chain joins TRBV29-1 and TRBJ2-1; no clear D gene. Germline V gene sequence: CDR1 SQVTM, CDR2 ANQGSEA. CDR3 length equals 10 residues. The V and J ends lost 4 bases and 8 bases respectively, with 6 bases between them.

This rearrangement joins TRBV30 to TRBJ2-5; D gene unclear. The CDR3 is 13 amino acids. Trimming took off 4 bases at V and 2 bases at J, with 11 bases between the two ends. Germline values: CDR1 GTSNPN, CDR2 SVGIG (reference sequence). The CDR3: CAWIENRQETQYF. The CDR3 nucleotides read TGTGCCTGGATCGAGAACAGACAAGAGACCCAGTACTTC. Filled out from reference TRBV30 and TRBJ2-5, the complete variable domain reads SQTIHQWPATLVQPVGSPLSLECTVEGTSNPNLYWYRQAAGRGLQLLFYSVGIGQISSEVPQNLSASRPQDRQFILSSKKLLLSDSGFYLCAWIENRQETQYFGPGTRLLVL.

V gene TRBV5-1 combines with J gene TRBJ1-5, with TRBD1 as a possible D gene (5 bases). The CDR3 has 14 amino acids. Between the trimmed V and J ends, which lost 0 bases and 9 bases, there was a span of 13 bases. Germline loops: CDR1 SGHRS, CDR2 YFSETQ. The CDR3 region is CASSLGPGDGPQHF. CDR3 in DNA: TGCGCCAGCAGCTTGGGTCCGGGGGATGGGCCCCAGCATTTT. Full variable domain (remainder filled in from reference TRBV5-1 and TRBJ1-5): KAGVTQTPRYLIKTRGQQVTLSCSPISGHRSVSWYQQTPGQGLQFLFEYFSETQRNKGNFPGRFSGRQFSNSRSEMNVSTLELGDSALYLCASSLGPGDGPQHFGDGTRLSIL.

The gene calls are TRBV7-3 and TRBJ1-4; D possibly corresponds to TRBD1 (5 bases). Trimming pared 2 bases from V and 8 bases from J, leaving 12 bases between. CDR3 length: 14 amino acids. CDR1 is SGHTA, CDR2 FQGTGA, per germline. The CDR3 DNA follows: TGTGCCAGCAGCTTATCAGGGAGCGGCGAAAAACTGTTTTTT. It is translated as CASSLSGSGEKLFF. Using reference TRBV7-3 and TRBJ1-4 for the parts outside the CDR3, the full variable domain is GAGVSQTPSNKVTEKGKYVELRCDPISGHTALYWYRQSLGQGPEFLIYFQGTGAADDSGLPNDRFFAVRPEGSVSTLKIQRTERGDSAVYLCASSLSGSGEKLFFGSGTQLSVL.

The V and J genes are TRBV28 and TRBJ1-5; the D is unclear. The CDR3 is made up of 13 amino acids. Germline assignment: CDR1 MDHEN and CDR2 SYDVKM. V lost 6 bases and J 3 bases, leaving 9 bases between the germline ends. CDR3 loop: CASRLMINQPQHF. CDR3 nucleotides: TGTGCCAGCAGACTCATGATCAATCAGCCCCAGCATTTT. Drawing the rest from reference TRBV28 and TRBJ1-5, the complete variable domain is DVKVTQSSRYLVKRTGEKVFLECVQDMDHENMFWYRQDPGLGLRLIYFSYDVKMKEKGDIPEGYSVSREKKERFSLILESASTNQTSMYLCASRLMINQPQHFGDGTRLSIL.

The chain employs TRBV28 and TRBJ2-6; TRBD1 aligns across 10 bases. The junction had 10 bases not matched to a gene; V was cut back by 5 bases and J by 0 bases. Germline V gene sequence: CDR1 MDHEN, CDR2 SYDVKM. The CDR3 covers 19 residues. In nucleotides, the CDR3 is TGTGCCAGCAGTGGACAGGGGGTGAACCCATTCTCTGGGGCCAACGTCCTGACTTTC. Amino acids: CASSGQGVNPFSGANVLTF.

The chain recombines TRBV11-2 with TRBJ2-7, with 7 bases identical to TRBD1. V trimming: 5 bases; J trimming: 1 base; junction bases outside the gene matches: 2. This CDR3 is 13 amino acids long. Germline assignment: CDR1 SGHAT and CDR2 FQNNGV. The CDR3 region is CASSQGVSYEQYF. For the CDR3, the DNA is TGTGCCAGCAGCCAGGGGGTTTCCTACGAGCAGTACTTC.

The chain uses TRBV7-9 and TRBJ2-7; D is ambiguous. Trimming removed 5 bases from V and 3 bases from J, with 11 bases in between. The V gene's germline CDR1 is SEHNR and CDR2 FQNEAQ (reference sequence). The CDR3 totals 13 residues. The CDR3, as DNA: TGTGCCAGCAGCCCCATCTCCGGCTACGAGCAGTACTTC. Translated, it gives CASSPISGYEQYF.

The rearrangement uses TRBV18 and TRBJ2-6, with a weak D call TRBD1 (8 bases). CDR1 and CDR2 from the germline V gene are KGHSH and LQKENI. Deletions cut 4 bases from V and 11 bases from J, with 18 bases between. The CDR3 extends over 15 amino acids. The CDR3 coding sequence is TGTGCCAGCTCACAAGGACAGGGAGGGTGGGACGTCCTGACTTTC. It is translated as CASSQGQGGWDVLTF.

The gene calls are TRBV2 and TRBJ2-1, with D perhaps matching TRBD2 (6 bases). CDR1 is SNHLY and CDR2 is FYNNEI in the germline V gene. CDR3 length: 15 residues. V was cut by 11 bases and J by 1 base, with 18 bases left in between. In DNA form, the CDR3 reads TGTGCCGGCAAGGGTCTAGCGTCATCCTACAATGAGCAGTTCTTC. This sequence encodes CAGKGLASSYNEQFF.

The chain has TRBV18 and TRBJ2-5; D ambiguous. Germline CDR1 is KGHSH and CDR2 is LQKENI. This CDR3 comprises 13 residues. The V and J ends lost 3 bases and 5 bases respectively, with 10 bases between them. This CDR3 reads CASSPLGWETQYF. For the CDR3, the DNA is TGTGCCAGCTCACCCTTGGGATGGGAGACCCAGTACTTC.

The V call is TRBV2, the J call TRBJ2-2, with 11 bases that match TRBD2. The V gene end was trimmed by 8 bases and the J gene end by 3 bases; junction bases not matched to a gene: 5. Germline V gives CDR1 SNHLY, CDR2 FYNNEI. The CDR3 runs 15 residues. CDR3 bases: TGTGCCAGCTCGCCGGGACTAGCGGACACCGGGGAGCTGTTTTTT. This encodes CASSPGLADTGELFF.

The rearrangement joins TRBV13 to TRBJ2-7, with 9 bases that match TRBD1. The CDR3 runs to 13 residues. The V gene end was trimmed by 6 bases and the J gene end by 6 bases; junction bases not matched to a gene: 6. The germline V gene encodes CDR1 PRHDT and CDR2 FYEKMQ (reference sequence). The CDR3: CASRAQGAGEQYF. The CDR3 bases are TGTGCCAGCAGGGCACAGGGGGCGGGCGAGCAGTACTTC.

The V and J genes are TRBV28 and TRBJ2-7; D tentatively fits TRBD1 or TRBD2 (5 bases each). CDR3 length equals 12 residues. Per the germline V gene, CDR1 is MDHEN and CDR2 is SYDVKM. V was shortened by 2 bases and J by 7 bases, with 9 bases between the two germline ends. CDR3 bases: TGTGCCAGCAGTTTACCGGGGCGGGAGCAGTACTTC. This codes for CASSLPGREQYF.

The chain has TRBV6-5 and TRBJ2-5; no reliable D call. The germline V gene encodes CDR1 MNHEY and CDR2 SVGAGI. V was clipped by 4 bases and J by 5 bases, with 8 bases between them. The CDR3 has 12 amino acids. CDR3 sequence reads: CASSSIRETQYF. The CDR3 nucleotides read TGTGCCAGCAGTTCAATCAGGGAGACCCAGTACTTC.

J is TRBJ1-1 and V is TRBV6-5; the D is unclear. Looked up from germline, CDR1 is MNHEY and CDR2 is SVGAGI. CDR3 size: 15 residues. V lost 0 bases, J lost 4 bases, and 12 bases lay in between. The chain's CDR3 is CASSYSTRSSTEAFF. The CDR3 DNA reads TGTGCCAGCAGTTACTCGACCAGGTCGTCCACTGAAGCTTTCTTT.

In this sample, this clone turned up once. The V gene is TRBV11-3, the J gene TRBJ2-3, with 14 bases that match TRBD2. Germline V gives CDR1 SGHNT, CDR2 YENEEA. This CDR3 has 17 amino acids. V lost 2 bases to trimming and J lost 3 bases; unmatched junction nucleotides: 4. The DNA of the CDR3 is TGTGCCAGCAGCTTACGACTAGCGGGAGGGCGGACAGATACGCAGTATTTT. Protein sequence: CASSLRLAGGRTDTQYF.